Presented here are 27 T cell receptor beta chains from one specimen sequenced in a study of blood T cell repertoires in COVID-19. Using immunoSEQ multiplex PCR, the repertoire was profiled, and TCRdb retains in-frame clones only, with some absent. The table lists about 100,000 clones, around nine tenths of them singletons, with around 1.6% in the top ten. The source material was peripheral blood. The receptors shown here come from a man of 80 years or more with acute or convalescent COVID-19.

This clone has more than one count but fewer than ten. The V gene is TRBV7-2, the J gene TRBJ2-7; TRBD2 is a possible D gene (5 bases). Germline V gene sequence: CDR1 SGHTA, CDR2 FQGNSA. Trimming removed 4 bases from V and 3 bases from J, with 13 bases in between. The CDR3 is 14 residues long. The CDR3 sequence is CASSYQDGIYEQYF. The CDR3 region has the DNA TGTGCCAGCAGCTACCAGGACGGGATCTACGAGCAGTACTTC. Full variable domain (remainder filled in from reference TRBV7-2 and TRBJ2-7): GAGVSQSPSNKVTEKGKDVELRCDPISGHTALYWYRQSLGQGLEFLIYFQGNSAPDKSGLPSDRFSAERTGGSVSTLTIQRTQQEDSAVYLCASSYQDGIYEQYFGPGTRLTVT.

This clone appeared once. The chain has TRBV20-1 and TRBJ2-6; no firm D call. CDR1 and CDR2 (germline): DFQATT, SNEGSKA (reference sequence). Trimming took off 3 bases at V and 4 bases at J, with 4 bases between the two ends. The CDR3 covers 12 residues. CDR3: CSASLGANVLTF. For the CDR3, the DNA is TGCAGTGCTAGTTTAGGGGCCAACGTCCTGACTTTC.

V is TRBV12-3 or TRBV12-4 and J is TRBJ1-6, with 8 bases that match TRBD1. With V trimmed by 8 bases and J by 9 bases, 6 bases remained unmatched. The CDR3 is made up of 13 amino acids. The CDR3, as DNA: TGTGCCAGCGGCCTGGACAGGGTTTCACCCCTCCACTTT. Protein: CASGLDRVSPLHF.

The chain couples TRBV7-9 to TRBJ2-7; 12 nucleotides line up with TRBD2. The trim removed 7 bases at V and 1 base at J, leaving 8 bases unmatched. Looked up from germline, CDR1 is SEHNR and CDR2 is FQNEAQ (reference sequence). The CDR3 consists of 16 residues. This CDR3 reads CASTPVLAGGSYEQYF. For the CDR3, the DNA is TGTGCCAGCACTCCCGTCCTAGCGGGAGGGTCCTACGAGCAGTACTTC. Complete variable domain (other parts from reference TRBV7-9 and TRBJ2-7): DTGVSQNPRHKITKRGQNVTFRCDPISEHNRLYWYRQTLGQGPEFLTYFQNEAQLEKSRLLSDRFSAERPKGSFSTLEIQRTEQGDSAMYLCASTPVLAGGSYEQYFGPGTRLTVT.

This clone was recorded a few times. The chain recombines TRBV27 with TRBJ2-2; perhaps TRBD1 as D (5 bases). The germline V gene encodes CDR1 MNHEY and CDR2 SMNVEV (reference sequence). Trimming stripped 1 base from V and 3 bases from J, with 12 bases between. The CDR3 extends over 16 amino acids. The CDR3: CASSLWGRADTGELFF. CDR3 DNA: TGTGCCAGCAGTTTATGGGGCAGGGCGGACACCGGGGAGCTGTTTTTT.

This rearrangement joins TRBV28 to TRBJ2-7, with D perhaps matching TRBD2 (6 bases). With 3 bases removed from V and 4 bases from J, the gap between germline ends came to 13 bases. CDR3 size: 14 residues. Germline V gives CDR1 MDHEN, CDR2 SYDVKM. The CDR3 spells CASSFAGLLYEQYF. CDR3 DNA sequence: TGTGCCAGCAGTTTCGCGGGGCTTCTGTACGAGCAGTACTTC.

The rearrangement joins TRBV28 to TRBJ1-4, with D possibly being TRBD1 (6 bases). V lost 3 bases, J lost 5 bases, and 7 bases lay in between. CDR3 length equals 13 residues. CDR1 and CDR2 (germline): MDHEN, SYDVKM. CDR3 loop: CASSLGTNEKLFF. CDR3 DNA: TGTGCCAGCAGTTTGGGGACAAATGAAAAACTGTTTTTT.

On this clone: An end of the junction differs from the germline gene, which may be a read error. The chain carries TRBV6-6 and TRBJ1-1; 9 nucleotides match TRBD1. The CDR3 loop spans 12 amino acids. Germline V CDR1 and CDR2: MNHNY, SVGAGI (reference sequence). CDR3 sequence reads: CASKTQGAKAQF. The CDR3 region has the DNA TGTGCCAGCAAAACACAGGGGGCTAAGGCTCAGTTT.

This clone has a single count. The gene calls are TRBV11-2 and TRBJ1-2; 9 positions match TRBD1. CDR1 is SGHAT, CDR2 FQNNGV, per germline. Trimming took 6 bases from V and 4 from J; bases not matched to a gene: 9. The CDR3 sequence is 15 residues long. This CDR3 is CASSEGTGIFYGYTF. The CDR3 coding sequence is TGTGCCAGCAGTGAAGGGACAGGGATATTCTATGGCTACACCTTC.

This chain uses TRBV5-8 with TRBJ1-6, with 10 bases that match TRBD1. This CDR3 is 17 amino acids long. The germline V gene has CDR1 SGHTS and CDR2 YDEGEE. V trimming: 4 bases; J trimming: 7 bases; junction bases outside the gene matches: 11. CDR3 region: CASSIRQGAPGNSPLHF. The CDR3 DNA reads as TGTGCCAGCAGCATTAGACAGGGGGCTCCGGGGAATTCACCCCTCCACTTT. Supplemented by reference TRBV5-8 and TRBJ1-6, the full variable domain reads EAGVTQSPTHLIKTRGQQATLRCSPISGHTSVYWYQQALGLGLQFLLWYDEGEERNRGNFPPRFSGRQFPNYSSELNVNALELEDSALYLCASSIRQGAPGNSPLHFGNGTRLTVT.

The chain links TRBV4-3 to TRBJ2-1, with a possible D match to TRBD2 (7 bases). This CDR3 comprises 17 residues. Germline values: CDR1 LGHNA, CDR2 YSLEER. V gave up 0 bases and J gave up 1 base, with 13 bases separating them. The CDR3 loop is CASSQEFGGPSYNEQFF. CDR3 in DNA: TGCGCCAGCAGCCAAGAATTCGGGGGGCCTTCCTACAATGAGCAGTTCTTC.

The CDR3 loop reads CAAAPGQGVTEAFF. The CDR3 DNA reads TGTGCCGCAGCGCCCGGGCAGGGTGTCACTGAAGCTTTCTTT. The V call is TRBV6-5, the J call TRBJ1-1, with D possibly being TRBD1 (5 bases). The CDR3 loop spans 14 amino acids. Trimming pared 11 bases from V and 4 bases from J, leaving 20 bases between. Germline values: CDR1 MNHEY, CDR2 SVGAGI.

This chain joins TRBV3-1 (or the pseudogene TRBV3-2) and TRBJ2-3; 8 positions agree with TRBD2. The CDR3 length is 16 residues. Trimming cost V 1 base and J 3 bases; bases outside gene matches: 6. CDR1 and CDR2 (germline): LGHDT, YNNKEL (reference sequence). The CDR3 DNA reads TGTGCCAGCAGCCAAGGGGCGGGAGGTCGAACAGATACGCAGTATTTT. This sequence encodes CASSQGAGGRTDTQYF.

The V and J genes are TRBV2 and TRBJ1-5; D might be TRBD1 (5 bases). Germline CDR1 reads SNHLY; CDR2 reads FYNNEI. The CDR3 is 14 residues long. Deletions cut 8 bases from V and 0 bases from J, with 11 bases between. The CDR3 sequence is CASSKGSSNQPQHF. DNA of the CDR3: TGTGCCAGCTCGAAGGGGTCTAGCAATCAGCCCCAGCATTTT. The complete variable domain, with remaining parts taken from reference TRBV2 and TRBJ1-5, reads EPEVTQTPSHQVTQMGQEVILRCVPISNHLYFYWYRQILGQKVEFLVSFYNNEISEKSEIFDDQFSVERPDGSNFTLKIRSTKLEDSAMYFCASSKGSSNQPQHFGDGTRLSIL.

V gene TRBV5-4 combines with J gene TRBJ2-1; 10 nucleotides match TRBD1. Germline V CDR1 and CDR2: SGHNT, YYREEE (reference sequence). V was clipped by 3 bases and J by 6 bases; unmatched bases: 6. This CDR3 comprises 15 residues. CDR3: CASSWGGQGINEQFF. The DNA of the CDR3 is TGTGCCAGCAGCTGGGGGGGACAGGGGATCAATGAGCAGTTCTTC.

The V gene is TRBV5-8, the J gene TRBJ1-1; 7 bases fit TRBD1. The CDR3 has 17 residues. Looked up from germline, CDR1 is SGHTS and CDR2 is YDEGEE. J was trimmed by 0 bases and V by 1 base; bases with no gene match: 9. This CDR3 reads CASSLRTGVRMNTEAFF. CDR3 in DNA: TGTGCCAGCAGCTTGAGAACAGGGGTTCGGATGAACACTGAAGCTTTCTTT.

The V gene is TRBV25-1, the J gene TRBJ2-1, with 7 bases that match TRBD2. Germline trimming cut 7 bases from V and 5 bases from J; bases unmatched to any gene: 11. Germline V gene lookup returns CDR1 MGHDK and CDR2 SYGVNS. The CDR3 spans 15 residues. The CDR3 protein is CASTPRASGNNEQFF. CDR3 bases: TGTGCCAGCACCCCCCGTGCTAGCGGTAACAATGAGCAGTTCTTC.

In this sample, this clone turned up once. J is TRBJ2-7 and V is TRBV6-6; TRBD1 matches 8 bases. Trimming at V came to 4 bases and at J to 11 bases, leaving 7 bases not matched to a gene. CDR3 length: 12 amino acids. Germline assignment: CDR1 MNHNY and CDR2 SVGAGI (reference sequence). The CDR3 loop is CASSFDRGYKYF. For the CDR3, the DNA is TGTGCCAGCAGTTTCGACAGGGGATATAAGTACTTC.

This sequence joins TRBV28 and TRBJ2-5; TRBD2 aligns across 10 bases. The CDR3 is made up of 15 amino acids. The junction had 6 bases not matched to a gene; V was cut back by 3 bases and J by 5 bases. Germline V gene lookup returns CDR1 MDHEN and CDR2 SYDVKM. CDR3: CASSLLAGVGETQYF. As DNA, the CDR3 is TGTGCCAGCAGTTTGCTAGCGGGAGTCGGGGAGACCCAGTACTTC.

This sequence joins TRBV6-5 and TRBJ2-1; 9 nucleotides line up with TRBD1. The CDR3 is 13 residues long. The germline V gene has CDR1 MNHEY and CDR2 SVGAGI. Losses at the gene ends were 8 bases for V and 6 bases for J; bases not matched to a gene: 5. The CDR3 DNA is TGTGCCAGCGGGAGGGACAGGGTCAATGAGCAGTTCTTC. This encodes CASGRDRVNEQFF.

CDR3 amino acids: CASSLVFRGAPEKLFF. The CDR3 nucleotides read TGCGCCAGCAGCTTGGTATTTCGGGGGGCGCCTGAAAAACTGTTTTTT. This chain uses TRBV5-1 with TRBJ1-4; D is perhaps TRBD1 (6 bases). The V gene lost 0 bases and the J gene lost 7 bases, with 16 bases spanning the gap. This CDR3 region has 16 residues. The V gene's germline CDR1 is SGHRS and CDR2 YFSETQ.

This sequence joins TRBV25-1 and TRBJ1-1; perhaps TRBD1 as D (6 bases). V was trimmed by 6 bases and J by 4 bases, leaving 12 bases between them. Germline V gene sequence: CDR1 MGHDK, CDR2 SYGVNS. The CDR3 has 13 residues. This CDR3 reads CASREPGVTEAFF. Written as DNA, the CDR3 is TGTGCCAGCAGAGAGCCAGGGGTCACTGAAGCTTTCTTT.

This clone appeared many times. The chain recombines TRBV6-1 with TRBJ2-7; TRBD1 might be the D (5 bases). Germline lookup yields CDR1 MNHNS and CDR2 SASEGT. The CDR3 extends over 14 amino acids. Trimming stripped 2 bases from V and 7 bases from J, with 15 bases between. The CDR3 here is CASSERQGSGEQYF. CDR3 nucleotide sequence: TGTGCCAGCAGTGAACGGCAGGGTTCTGGTGAGCAGTACTTC.

Of note for this clone: Other DNA sequences in the sample encode the same CDR3. The chain employs TRBV6-5 and TRBJ2-7, with 11 nucleotides matching TRBD2. CDR1 and CDR2 from the germline V gene are MNHEY and SVGAGI. CDR3 length: 15 amino acids. V dropped 4 bases and J dropped 0; count of bases not matched to a gene: 2. The CDR3 region is CASSSTSGISYEQYF. The DNA of the CDR3 is TGTGCCAGCAGTTCGACTAGCGGGATCTCCTACGAGCAGTACTTC.

The chain recombines TRBV2 with TRBJ1-2; 9 nucleotides agree with TRBD1. Germline V lookup: CDR1 SNHLY, CDR2 FYNNEI. The CDR3 covers 13 residues. J was trimmed by 7 bases and V by 5 bases; bases with no gene match: 5. The CDR3 bases are TGTGCCAGCAGTCCCTGGGACAGGGCTGGCTACACCTTC. Its protein product is CASSPWDRAGYTF.

This chain uses TRBV19 with TRBJ1-3, with D uncertain. This CDR3 spans 14 amino acids. Germline assignment: CDR1 LNHDA and CDR2 SQIVND (reference sequence). V was shortened by 7 bases and J by 0 bases, with 10 bases between the two germline ends. The CDR3 loop is CASKPGSSGNTIYF. DNA of the CDR3: TGTGCCAGTAAACCAGGAAGCTCTGGAAACACCATATATTTT.

The chain couples TRBV6-1 to TRBJ2-7; 9 bases are shared with TRBD2. There are 16 residues in the CDR3. V gave up 0 bases and J gave up 3 bases; unmatched junction bases: 6. CDR1 is MNHNS, CDR2 SASEGT, per germline. The CDR3 loop is CASSEAPTSGYYEQYF. The CDR3, as DNA: TGTGCCAGCAGTGAAGCCCCGACTAGCGGATACTACGAGCAGTACTTC.